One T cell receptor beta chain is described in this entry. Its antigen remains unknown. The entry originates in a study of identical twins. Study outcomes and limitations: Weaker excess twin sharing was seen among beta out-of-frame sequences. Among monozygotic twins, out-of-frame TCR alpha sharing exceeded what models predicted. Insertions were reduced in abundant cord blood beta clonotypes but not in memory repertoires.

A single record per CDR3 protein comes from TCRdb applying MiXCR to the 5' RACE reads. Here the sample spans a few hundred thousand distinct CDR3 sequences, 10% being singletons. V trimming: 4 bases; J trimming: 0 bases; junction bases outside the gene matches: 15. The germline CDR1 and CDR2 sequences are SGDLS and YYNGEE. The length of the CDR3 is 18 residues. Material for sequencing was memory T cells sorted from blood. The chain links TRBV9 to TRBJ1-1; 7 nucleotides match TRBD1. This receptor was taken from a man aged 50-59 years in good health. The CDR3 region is CASSPRRDSNPLNTEAFF. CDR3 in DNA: TGTGCCAGCAGCCCTCGACGGGACAGCAACCCCTTGAACACTGAAGCTTTCTTT. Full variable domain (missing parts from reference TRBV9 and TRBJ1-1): DSGVTQTPKHLITATGQRVTLRCSPRSGDLSVYWYQQSLDQGLQFLIQYYNGEERAKGNILERFSAQQFPDLHSELNLSSLELGDSALYFCASSPRRDSNPLNTEAFFGQGTRLTVV.